The present T cell receptor (beta chain) was sequenced within a study of regulatory T cells in long-lasting Graves disease. Time point specified: newly diagnosed GD, antithyroid drugs for less than 3 months. The authors made the TCR library using RNA they extracted from PBMCs. iRepertoire HTBI primers and Arm-PCR of CDR3 regions built TCR beta libraries. One entry per CDR3 protein, called by TCRdb with MiXCR from the multiplex PCR reads. The sample gives 560,000 or so distinct CDR3 sequences, roughly a sixth of which show up once; 12% is in the top ten. This clonotype was counted ten times or more. CDR3 size: 15 residues. V was shortened by 0 bases and J by 5 bases, with 13 bases between the two germline ends. Germline lookup yields CDR1 LGHDT and CDR2 YNNKEL (reference sequence). These same records also appear under a second study, on T cells in Graves' hyperthyroidism and ophthalmopathy.

The starting material was peripheral blood mononuclear cells (PBMCs), obtained at new diagnosis, from a patient treated with antithyroid drugs. The chain links TRBV3-1 to TRBJ2-5, with D possibly matching TRBD2 (5 bases). This TCR derives from a man between 18 and 35 years old with Graves disease. The CDR3 loop reads CASSQDHGRRETQYF. CDR3 DNA sequence: TGTGCCAGCAGCCAAGATCATGGAAGGAGGGAGACCCAGTACTTC.